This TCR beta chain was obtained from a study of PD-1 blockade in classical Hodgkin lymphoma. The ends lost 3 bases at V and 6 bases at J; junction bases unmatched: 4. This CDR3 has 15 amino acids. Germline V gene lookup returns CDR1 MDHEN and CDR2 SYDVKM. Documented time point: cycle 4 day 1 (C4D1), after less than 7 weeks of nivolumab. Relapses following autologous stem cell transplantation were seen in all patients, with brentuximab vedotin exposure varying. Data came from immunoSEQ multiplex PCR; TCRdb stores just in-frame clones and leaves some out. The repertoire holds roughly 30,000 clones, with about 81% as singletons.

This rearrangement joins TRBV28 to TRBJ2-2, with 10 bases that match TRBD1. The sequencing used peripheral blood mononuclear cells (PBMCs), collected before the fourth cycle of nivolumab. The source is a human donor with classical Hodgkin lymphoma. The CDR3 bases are TGTGCCAGCAGTTTTGGGGACAGGGGTGCCGGGGAGCTGTTTTTT. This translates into CASSFGDRGAGELFF. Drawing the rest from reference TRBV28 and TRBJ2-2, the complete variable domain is DVKVTQSSRYLVKRTGEKVFLECVQDMDHENMFWYRQDPGLGLRLIYFSYDVKMKEKGDIPEGYSVSREKKERFSLILESASTNQTSMYLCASSFGDRGAGELFFGEGSRLTVL.